Shown below are 16 T cell receptor beta chains from a single sample sequenced in a study of blood T cell repertoires in COVID-19. Assay used: immunoSEQ multiplex PCR; TCRdb lists only in-frame clones, some missing. The data contain about 200,000 clones, more than 75% of them seen just once; the ten biggest clones take up around 16%. The specimen was PBMCs or T cells enriched from blood (not recorded which). The origin of the receptors is a woman aged 45-60 years with acute COVID-19.

The chain combines TRBV19 with TRBJ2-1, with a possible D match to TRBD2 (6 bases). Germline CDR1 is LNHDA and CDR2 is SQIVND (reference sequence). Trimming took 7 bases from V and 3 from J, leaving 13 bases between them. The length of the CDR3 is 14 residues. The CDR3: CASKMGGVYNEQFF. The CDR3 nucleotides read TGTGCCAGTAAGATGGGCGGGGTCTACAATGAGCAGTTCTTC. The variable domain in full, completed from reference TRBV19 and TRBJ2-1, reads DGGITQSPKYLFRKEGQNVTLSCEQNLNHDAMYWYRQDPGQGLRLIYYSQIVNDFQKGDIAEGYSVSREKKESFPLTVTSAQKNPTAFYLCASKMGGVYNEQFFGPGTRLTVL.

This clone appeared a few times. V and J are TRBV27 and TRBJ1-5; 10 bases are shared with TRBD1. This CDR3 has 14 amino acids. V lost 5 bases to trimming and J lost 6 bases; unmatched junction nucleotides: 4. Germline V gene lookup returns CDR1 MNHEY and CDR2 SMNVEV (reference sequence). CDR3 nucleotide sequence: TGTGCCAGCAGTGGGACAGGGGTTTCTCAGCCCCAGCATTTT. Its translation is CASSGTGVSQPQHF.

The CDR3 spells CASSFTKNRGDYGYTF. The CDR3 DNA follows: TGTGCCAGCAGTTTCACCAAGAACAGGGGAGACTATGGCTACACCTTC. The chain uses TRBV27 and TRBJ1-2, with 7 bases matching TRBD1. The CDR3 spans 16 residues. V was pared by 3 bases and J by 3 bases, with 10 bases of the junction left unmatched. CDR1 MNHEY and CDR2 SMNVEV come from the germline V gene (reference sequence).

This sequence joins TRBV7-2 and TRBJ1-1; D is unresolved. The CDR3 is 14 amino acids. The germline V and J ends were trimmed by 5 bases and 3 bases, with 13 bases remaining between them. Germline lookup yields CDR1 SGHTA and CDR2 FQGNSA. The CDR3 spells CASSLSGGHTEAFF. The CDR3, as DNA: TGTGCCAGCAGCCTCTCCGGCGGGCACACTGAAGCTTTCTTT. The full variable domain, rest sourced from reference TRBV7-2 and TRBJ1-1, is GAGVSQSPSNKVTEKGKDVELRCDPISGHTALYWYRQSLGQGLEFLIYFQGNSAPDKSGLPSDRFSAERTGGSVSTLTIQRTQQEDSAVYLCASSLSGGHTEAFFGQGTRLTVV.

The chain carries TRBV5-1 and TRBJ1-5, with TRBD1 matching over 10 bases. This CDR3 is built from 17 residues. Per the germline V gene, CDR1 is SGHRS and CDR2 is YFSETQ. The V and J ends lost 1 base and 1 base, in that order; junction bases with no gene match: 5. The CDR3 sequence: CASSLLPTGGSNQPQHF. CDR3 DNA: TGCGCCAGCAGCTTGTTACCGACAGGGGGCAGCAATCAGCCCCAGCATTTT.

This sequence joins TRBV5-1 and TRBJ1-5, with a weak D call TRBD1 (6 bases). The CDR3 contains 14 residues. Germline CDR1 is SGHRS and CDR2 is YFSETQ. Trimming pared 2 bases from V and 1 base from J, leaving 7 bases between. The CDR3, as DNA: TGCGCCAGCAGCTTAACAGGGAGCAATCAGCCCCAGCATTTT. It is translated as CASSLTGSNQPQHF.

The chain links TRBV5-1 to TRBJ2-3, with a weak D call TRBD2 (6 bases). V lost 7 bases and J lost 4, with 10 bases in between. This CDR3 is built from 12 residues. Germline V gene sequence: CDR1 SGHRS, CDR2 YFSETQ. The CDR3 protein is CASRDSADTQYF. CDR3 coding DNA: TGCGCCAGCCGGGACTCCGCAGATACGCAGTATTTT.

V and J are TRBV9 and TRBJ1-6; D not resolved. Germline V gene data show CDR1 as SGDLS and CDR2 as YYNGEE. CDR3 length: 15 amino acids. V lost 2 bases to trimming and J lost 4 bases, with 10 bases between them. The CDR3 DNA is TGTGCCAGCAGCGTGATGACGGGATATAATTCACCCCTCCACTTT. Its protein product is CASSVMTGYNSPLHF.

The chain joins TRBV12-3 or TRBV12-4 to TRBJ1-1, with D maybe TRBD1 (6 bases). The V end lost 6 bases, the J end lost 5 bases, and 10 bases lay between the germline ends. This CDR3 is 12 amino acids long. CDR3 in amino acids: CASSPGQTEAFF. CDR3 DNA sequence: TGTGCCAGCAGCCCCGGACAGACTGAAGCTTTCTTT.

In nucleotides, the CDR3 is TGTGCCAGCAGTTTACTGAGTGAGCAGTTCTTC. Amino acid sequence: CASSLLSEQFF. This chain links TRBV27 with TRBJ2-1; D uncertain. The germline gives CDR1 MNHEY, CDR2 SMNVEV (reference sequence). The CDR3 has 11 amino acids. The ends were cut back, 2 bases at V and 9 bases at J, with 5 bases in the middle.

This chain joins TRBV5-6 and TRBJ1-6; D unclear. The germline V and J ends were trimmed by 4 bases and 5 bases, with 4 bases remaining between them. Per germline, CDR1 SGHDT and CDR2 YYEEEE. This CDR3 contains 12 residues. The CDR3 DNA follows: TGTGCCAGCAGCCTCCATAATTCACCCCTCCACTTT. This translates into CASSLHNSPLHF.

The chain links TRBV28 to TRBJ1-4; D remains unclear. The V end was cut by 1 base, the J end by 6 bases, with 12 bases between. Germline CDR1 is MDHEN and CDR2 is SYDVKM. CDR3 length equals 15 residues. CDR3 region: CASSLLRGVDEKLFF. The DNA for the CDR3 is TGTGCCAGCAGTTTATTGAGAGGCGTCGATGAAAAACTGTTTTTT.

The chain is built from TRBV7-9 and TRBJ2-7, with 10 bases that match TRBD2. Trimming cost V 3 bases and J 4 bases; bases outside gene matches: 0. The V gene's germline CDR1 is SEHNR and CDR2 FQNEAQ (reference sequence). The CDR3 has 13 residues. DNA of the CDR3: TGTGCCAGCAGCTTTAGCGGGGGGTACGAGCAGTACGTC. It translates to CASSFSGGYEQYV.

The chain uses TRBV28 and TRBJ2-1, with TRBD2 as a possible D gene (6 bases). Germline V gives CDR1 MDHEN, CDR2 SYDVKM. This CDR3 is 12 amino acids long. Trimming cost V 9 bases and J 4 bases, with 10 bases left between them. Here the CDR3 reads CASGGIYNEQFF. CDR3 in DNA: TGTGCCAGTGGGGGGATATACAATGAGCAGTTCTTC.

This clone was found a few times. The CDR3 sequence: CASSSTTESGNTIYF. The CDR3 DNA reads as TGTGCCAGCAGTTCCACGACAGAATCTGGAAACACCATATATTTT. The V and J genes are TRBV6-6 and TRBJ1-3, with D possibly being TRBD1 (5 bases). The CDR3 spans 15 residues. Per germline, CDR1 MNHNY and CDR2 SVGAGI (reference sequence). The ends were cut back, 4 bases at V and 1 base at J, with 11 bases in the middle.

The chain carries TRBV4-3 and TRBJ2-1; TRBD2 might be the D (5 bases). V lost 0 bases and J lost 7, with 16 bases in between. There are 16 residues in the CDR3. Germline V CDR1 and CDR2: LGHNA, YSLEER. CDR3 residues: CASSQDSAGGWNEQFF. The CDR3 nucleotides are TGCGCCAGCAGCCAAGATTCCGCGGGTGGATGGAATGAGCAGTTCTTC.